The 4 T cell receptor beta chains below all came from one sample that was sequenced in a study of CD8+ T cells in alopecia areata. cDNA prepared by RNA extraction and subsequent reverse transcription served as the template for sequencing. TCRdb's table, derived via immunoSEQ multiplex PCR, lists solely in-frame clones and lacks some. Here the sample spans 190,000 or so clones, roughly 61% being singletons. As for treatment: oral pan-JAK inhibitor, 5-10 mg twice daily. The sample here was CD8+ T cells sorted from blood, taken at week 24, from a patient treated with tofacitinib. The receptors stem from a human donor with alopecia areata.

This clone has only a few counts. J is TRBJ1-5 and V is TRBV27, with TRBD1 as a possible D gene (6 bases). The length of the CDR3 is 13 residues. Germline-derived CDR1 and CDR2 are MNHEY and SMNVEV (reference sequence). Trimming stripped 6 bases from V and 6 bases from J, with 12 bases between. CDR3 amino acids: CASRTGVLQPQHF. DNA for the CDR3: TGTGCCAGCAGGACAGGCGTACTTCAGCCCCAGCATTTT.

The chain carries TRBV19 and TRBJ1-6, with D unclear. Germline CDR1 LNHDA, CDR2 SQIVND (reference sequence). V gave up 1 base and J gave up 10 bases, with 5 bases separating them. CDR3 length: 12 amino acids. In DNA form, the CDR3 reads TGTGCCAGTAGTATAGGAACCTCACCCCTCCACTTT. As protein: CASSIGTSPLHF.

The chain employs TRBV6-1 and TRBJ2-1; 11 positions match TRBD1. CDR1 MNHNS and CDR2 SASEGT come from the germline V gene. This CDR3 is built from 16 residues. V lost 4 bases, J lost 6 bases, and 8 bases stayed unmatched. In nucleotides, the CDR3 is TGTGCCAGCAGTGTAACCGGGACAGGGGGGGTCAATGAGCAGTTCTTC. Translation: CASSVTGTGGVNEQFF.

V gene TRBV27 combines with J gene TRBJ2-1; D is perhaps TRBD1 (6 bases). Deletions cut 5 bases from V and 8 bases from J, with 13 bases between. The CDR3 is 13 amino acids. The germline V gene encodes CDR1 MNHEY and CDR2 SMNVEV (reference sequence). The CDR3 nucleotides are TGTGCCAGCAGTCCCCGGACAGTCTATGAGCAGTTCTTC. The encoded protein is CASSPRTVYEQFF.